These T cell receptor beta chains were read from a single sample in a study of T cell responses to AZD1222 COVID-19 vaccine. Profiled with immunoSEQ multiplex PCR; TCRdb holds only in-frame clones, not every one. The sample includes 95,000 to 100,000 clones, less than 85% of them seen just once. The sequenced sample was peripheral blood, obtained 28 days after the second AZD1222 dose. These TCRs come from an adult who received the AZD1222 COVID-19 vaccine. Both conserved end residues are part of each CDR3. D genes are given only for firm matches. Clone size is shown for a subset of rows, as once, few, many or a class of expanded clone.

TRBD1	TRBV18	few	TRBJ1-4	TGTGCCAGCTCACCGGAGGGGGCCAATGAAAAACTGTTTTTT	CASSPEGANEKLFF
TRBD1	TRBV19	NA	TRBJ1-2	TGTGCCAGTAGTATAGTCGAGGGGGCTGGAATCTATGGCTACACCTTC	CASSIVEGAGIYGYTF
TRBD2	TRBV7-8	once	TRBJ2-5	TGTGCCAGCAGCTCGACTAGCGGGACCATGGCGGAGACCCAGTACTTC	CASSSTSGTMAETQYF
NA	TRBV5-1	NA	TRBJ1-2	TGCGCCAGCAGCTTAGGAGGTTTTGGTGGCTACACCTTC	CASSLGGFGGYTF
NA	TRBV4-1	NA	TRBJ1-5	TGCGCCAGCAGCCCCAATCGAGGCGATCAGCCCCAGCATTTT	CASSPNRGDQPQHF
NA	TRBV7-8	NA	TRBJ2-3	TGTGCCAGCAGCTTAGGTTTACTAGCTATTGATACGCAGTATTTT	CASSLGLLAIDTQYF
NA	TRBV2	NA	TRBJ2-5	TGTGCCAGCAGTGAGGACAGTAGAGAGACCCAGTACTTC	CASSEDSRETQYF
TRBD1	TRBV5-4	NA	TRBJ1-1	TGTGCCAGCAGCTTGAGGACAGGCACTGAAGCTTTCTTT	CASSLRTGTEAFF
NA	TRBV5-1	once	TRBJ1-6	TGCGCCAGCAGCCAAGGGACACCAAATTCACCCCTCCACTTT	CASSQGTPNSPLHF
NA	TRBV2	NA	TRBJ1-2	TGTACCAGCAGGGCGGACATCTATGGCTACACCTTC	CTSRADIYGYTF
NA	TRBV19	NA	TRBJ1-1	TGTGCCAGTAGTTTAATAAAGTCCCACGTTTTGGATGAAGCTTTCTTT	CASSLIKSHVLDEAFF
TRBD2	TRBV5-1	NA	TRBJ2-1	TGCGCCAGCAGCTTCCGTCGGGGTAGCGGGGGTCTGTCCTACAATGAGCAGTTCTTC	CASSFRRGSGGLSYNEQFF
NA	TRBV27	NA	TRBJ1-6	TGTGCCAGCAGTCCTAACCGGGACGAATATAATTCACCCCTCCACTTT	CASSPNRDEYNSPLHF
TRBD2	TRBV4-1	NA	TRBJ2-1	TGCGCCAGCAGCCAAGAAGGCGCTAGCGGGGGAATTGGGTCGGCGTTCTTC	CASSQEGASGGIGSAFF
TRBD1	TRBV7-3	NA	TRBJ2-3	TGTGCCAGCACCCCTCCGGACAGGGATTTTAGTACGAGAGATACGCAGTATTTT	CASTPPDRDFSTRDTQYF
NA	TRBV12-3/TRBV12-4	few	TRBJ1-1	TGTGCCAGCACCCATCGGGAGCGAGGTAAAGCTTTCTTT	CASTHRERGKAFF
TRBD1	TRBV11-2	NA	TRBJ2-1	TGTGCCAGCAGCTTGGGACAGTACAATGAGCAGTTCTTC	CASSLGQYNEQFF
TRBD1	TRBV19	NA	TRBJ1-5	TGTGCCAGTAGCGCCCTGGACAGGGTCGAGCCCCAGCATTTT	CASSALDRVEPQHF
NA	TRBV11-3	NA	TRBJ1-1	TGTGCCAGCAGCTTAAAGTCCTACACTGAAGCTTTCTTT	CASSLKSYTEAFF
NA	TRBV3-1/TRBV3-2	NA	TRBJ2-1	TGTGCCAGCAGCCAATCCAGGGAGCAGTTCTTC	CASSQSREQFF
TRBD2	TRBV5-1	NA	TRBJ2-2	TGCGCCAGCAGCTCCGGGACTACCTACACCGGGGAGCTGTTTTTT	CASSSGTTYTGELFF
NA	TRBV19	NA	TRBJ2-6	TGTGCCAGCGGCCTGGGTAGGGGCCAGAGCTCTGGGGCCAACGTCCTGACTTTC	CASGLGRGQSSGANVLTF
NA	TRBV2	NA	TRBJ2-3	TGTGCCAGCAGTGAACTAGTGGGCACAGATACGCAGTATTTT	CASSELVGTDTQYF
NA	TRBV6-1	NA	TRBJ1-3	TGTGCCAGCAGTGAAGGGACCCTGGGGTTCGGAAACACCATATATTTT	CASSEGTLGFGNTIYF
NA	TRBV3-1/TRBV3-2	NA	TRBJ1-2	TGTGCCAGCAGCCAGGTCAACCCCGCAGATGGCTACACCTTC	CASSQVNPADGYTF
TRBD1	TRBV9	once	TRBJ1-6	TGTGCCAGCAGCCAGGGGGGGTCGCGGGGACCCCTCCACTTT	CASSQGGSRGPLHF
TRBD1	TRBV2	NA	TRBJ2-2	TGTGCCAGCAGACGGGACAGGATGAACACCGGGGAGCTGTTTTTT	CASRRDRMNTGELFF
NA	TRBV9	NA	TRBJ2-3	TGTGCCAGCGGGGTGGCGGAGAGCACAGATACGCAGTATTTT	CASGVAESTDTQYF
NA	TRBV6-5	few	TRBJ1-1	TGTGCCAGCGGACGATATGCGGGCACTGAAGCTTTCTTT	CASGRYAGTEAFF
NA	TRBV15	NA	TRBJ2-3	TGTGCCACCAGCAGATCTGGACAGAGCACAGATACGCAGTATTTT	CATSRSGQSTDTQYF
NA	TRBV5-1	once	TRBJ2-7	TGCGCCAGCAGCTTGGAGACAAGGGCCCGACCCTACGAGCAGTACTTC	CASSLETRARPYEQYF
NA	TRBV6-5	few	TRBJ2-3	TGTGCCCAGGGGGGGGCTGGGACAGATACGCAGTATTTT	CAQGGAGTDTQYF
NA	TRBV10-1	NA	TRBJ1-4	TGCGCCAGGTGGAGACGGAGGGAAAAACTGTTTTTT	CARWRRREKLFF
NA	TRBV11-3	few	TRBJ2-2	TGTGCCAGCAGCGAGATCAGGAACACCGGGGAGCTGTTTTTT	CASSEIRNTGELFF
TRBD1	TRBV12-5	NA	TRBJ1-1	TGTGCTAGTGGTTTGGTACTGGGACAGGGGTTTCACATGAACACTGAAGCTTTCTTT	CASGLVLGQGFHMNTEAFF